This TCR beta chain comes out of a study of siplizumab effects on memory and regulatory T cells. Findings and caveats of the study: Treg origin accounted for an average of roughly 64% of mappable alloreactive CD4+ clones with siplizumab and roughly 26% in controls. Alloreactive clones mapping to unstimulated subsets formed only a minor fraction.

Comment on this clone: The target antigen is unknown.

TCRdb keeps only in-frame clones here, not all; method: immunoSEQ multiplex PCR. The sample includes tens of thousands of clones, 85% to 95% of them seen just once. V was pared by 4 bases and J by 8 bases, with 18 bases between. This CDR3 has 15 amino acids. Germline V CDR1 and CDR2: SNHLY, FYNNEI. This TCR was sampled from a human donor in good health. V and J are TRBV2 and TRBJ2-1, with D possibly being TRBD1 (6 bases). The specimen sequenced was CD8+ T cells sorted from blood. Here the CDR3 reads CASSVLSQGGYEQFF. Here the CDR3 DNA reads TGTGCCAGCAGTGTGTTGTCACAGGGTGGTTATGAGCAGTTCTTC.